Below are 17 T cell receptor beta chains sequenced from a single sample in a study of human T cells and chemical hapten exposure. Time point of the sample: pre-sensitization, week 0. Treatment reported: therapeutic diphenylcyclopropenone sensitization with weekly scalp DPC. TCRdb processed the RACE reads anew with MiXCR; each CDR3 protein has one entry. The sample holds around 260,000 distinct CDR3 sequences, 7% to 10% seen once. The sample was whole blood, taken in connection with sensitization to the hapten diphenylcyclopropenone (DPC). Source of these receptors: a woman aged 40 to 50 with alopecia areata. Some clones in this sample may be carry-over from other donors' samples.

This clonotype occurred a few times. The chain has TRBV28 and TRBJ2-5; possible D gene TRBD2, 6 bases. CDR1 is MDHEN, CDR2 SYDVKM, per germline. CDR3 length: 13 amino acids. V shed 5 bases and J shed 4 bases, with 11 bases lying between them. The CDR3 spells CASSATSRETQYF. Written as DNA, the CDR3 is TGTGCCAGCAGTGCTACTAGCAGAGAGACCCAGTACTTC.

This clonotype appeared a few times. The V gene is TRBV7-9, the J gene TRBJ2-6; D not certain. Germline V gene data show CDR1 as SEHNR and CDR2 as FQNEAQ (reference sequence). The CDR3 is 13 residues long. The V end lost 8 bases, the J end lost 2 bases, and 7 bases lay between the germline ends. This CDR3 is CASFSPGANVLTF. The CDR3 nucleotides read TGTGCCAGCTTTAGCCCTGGGGCCAACGTCCTGACTTTC.

This clonotype showed up just a few times. V is TRBV7-2 and J is TRBJ2-3; 11 bases line up with TRBD2. Per germline, CDR1 SGHTA and CDR2 FQGNSA. The trim removed 2 bases at V and 6 bases at J, leaving 4 bases unmatched. This CDR3 has 15 residues. CDR3 residues: CASSLKTSGKDTQYF. CDR3 in DNA: TGTGCCAGCAGCTTAAAGACTAGCGGGAAGGATACGCAGTATTTT. The variable domain in full, completed from reference TRBV7-2 and TRBJ2-3, reads GAGVSQSPSNKVTEKGKDVELRCDPISGHTALYWYRQSLGQGLEFLIYFQGNSAPDKSGLPSDRFSAERTGGSVSTLTIQRTQQEDSAVYLCASSLKTSGKDTQYFGPGTRLTVL.

This clonotype appeared a few times. The V call is TRBV12-3 or TRBV12-4, the J call TRBJ2-5, with 9 bases identical to TRBD2. The CDR3 covers 15 residues. V shed 8 bases, J shed 1 base, and the junction held 8 bases outside the gene matches. The chain's CDR3 is CASRPSGRFQETQYF. CDR3 sequence (DNA): TGTGCCAGCCGTCCGAGCGGGAGGTTCCAAGAGACCCAGTACTTC.

Only a few counts were recorded for this clonotype. The J gene is TRBJ2-4, the V gene TRBV3-1; 13 bases map to TRBD2. J lost 7 bases, V lost 2 bases, and 8 bases had no gene match. CDR1 is LGHDT, CDR2 YNNKEL, per germline (reference sequence). This CDR3 spans 17 amino acids. CDR3 residues: CASSQSILAGGPNIQYF. CDR3 sequence (DNA): TGTGCCAGCAGCCAATCCATACTAGCGGGAGGGCCGAACATTCAGTACTTC.

This clonotype showed up many times. The chain couples TRBV27 to TRBJ1-2; D ambiguous. The CDR3 has 15 amino acids. Germline assignment: CDR1 MNHEY and CDR2 SMNVEV (reference sequence). V lost 5 bases and J lost 8, with 21 bases in between. The CDR3 protein is CASSPAPGIAEGYTF. The CDR3 DNA is TGTGCCAGCAGTCCCGCCCCGGGGATCGCGGAAGGCTACACCTTC.

Many counts were recorded for this clonotype. This sequence joins TRBV10-3 and TRBJ1-5; 7 bases agree with TRBD1. J gave up 5 bases and V 7 bases, and 5 bases lay outside the gene matches. This CDR3 comprises 13 residues. Germline lookup yields CDR1 ENHRY and CDR2 SYGVKD. In DNA, the CDR3 is TGTGCCATCAAGGGGCAGGGGGATCAGCCCCAGCATTTT. Translation gives CAIKGQGDQPQHF.

The chain combines TRBV6-5 with TRBJ1-1; weak D call: TRBD1 (5 bases). The CDR3 length is 14 residues. Trimming shortened V by 5 bases and J by 8 bases, and 18 bases separated the two germline ends. The germline CDR1 and CDR2 sequences are MNHEY and SVGAGI. The CDR3 DNA is TGTGCCAGCAGTACCCTCGGGGCCGAGCCCGAAGCTTTCTTT. Protein product: CASSTLGAEPEAFF.

This clonotype was seen a few times. The CDR3 DNA sequence: TGTGCCAGCAGTTTCCCTAGAGGCGAGCAGTACTTC. Its protein is CASSFPRGEQYF. V is TRBV27 and J is TRBJ2-7, with no clear D. Trimming stripped 3 bases from V and 6 bases from J, with 9 bases between. CDR3 size: 12 residues. Germline CDR1 MNHEY, CDR2 SMNVEV (reference sequence).

This clonotype was seen a handful of times. The chain has TRBV5-1 and TRBJ2-2, with 8 bases identical to TRBD2. The germline V gene encodes CDR1 SGHRS and CDR2 YFSETQ. Trimming cost V 2 bases and J 4 bases; bases outside gene matches: 10. The CDR3 spans 17 residues. The CDR3: CASSFGTRGSGTGELFF. The DNA of the CDR3 is TGCGCCAGCAGCTTTGGGACTAGGGGGAGCGGCACCGGGGAGCTGTTTTTT. Variable domain in full (rest from reference TRBV5-1 and TRBJ2-2): KAGVTQTPRYLIKTRGQQVTLSCSPISGHRSVSWYQQTPGQGLQFLFEYFSETQRNKGNFPGRFSGRQFSNSRSEMNVSTLELGDSALYLCASSFGTRGSGTGELFFGEGSRLTVL.

This clonotype was seen more than once but under ten times. V and J are TRBV12-3 or TRBV12-4 and TRBJ2-2, with D maybe TRBD1 (6 bases). The length of the CDR3 is 13 residues. The V end lost 7 bases, the J end lost 2 bases, and 8 bases lay between the germline ends. For the CDR3, the DNA is TGTGCCAGCACGGGACAAAACACCGGGGAGCTGTTTTTT. It translates to CASTGQNTGELFF.

This clonotype was recorded a few times. This rearrangement joins TRBV28 to TRBJ1-4; D might be TRBD1 (5 bases). V was clipped by 7 bases and J by 5 bases, with 20 bases between them. CDR1 MDHEN and CDR2 SYDVKM come from the germline V gene. The CDR3 has 16 residues. CDR3 DNA sequence: TGTGCCAGCAAACCCGGACACAACTTAGGGAATGAAAAACTGTTTTTT. It specifies CASKPGHNLGNEKLFF.

This rearrangement joins TRBV7-2 to TRBJ1-5; D gene ambiguous. There are 15 residues in the CDR3. V was clipped by 1 base and J by 5 bases, with 12 bases between them. Germline-derived CDR1 and CDR2 are SGHTA and FQGNSA. The CDR3 DNA is TGTGCCAGCAGCTTAGGGGTCCGCGCGGATCAGCCCCAGCATTTT. Translation gives CASSLGVRADQPQHF. Full variable domain (missing parts from reference TRBV7-2 and TRBJ1-5): GAGVSQSPSNKVTEKGKDVELRCDPISGHTALYWYRQSLGQGLEFLIYFQGNSAPDKSGLPSDRFSAERTGGSVSTLTIQRTQQEDSAVYLCASSLGVRADQPQHFGDGTRLSIL.

The J gene is TRBJ2-7, the V gene TRBV7-8; 7 positions agree with TRBD2. V dropped 4 bases and J dropped 4; count of bases not matched to a gene: 10. Germline V gives CDR1 SGHVS, CDR2 FQNEAQ. The CDR3 has 15 amino acids. The CDR3 coding sequence is TGTGCCAGCAGCTCCTCGAGCGGGAACCCATACGAGCAGTACTTC. This gives the protein CASSSSSGNPYEQYF.

The rearrangement links TRBV29-1 to TRBJ2-7; D is unresolved. CDR1 SQVTM and CDR2 ANQGSEA come from the germline V gene. With 3 bases removed from V and 3 bases from J, the gap between germline ends came to 12 bases. The CDR3 covers 13 residues. In DNA, the CDR3 is TGCAGCGTTGACCTTCCAGGATACTACGAGCAGTACTTC. This codes for CSVDLPGYYEQYF.

This clonotype was seen repeatedly, ten times or more. This sequence joins TRBV20-1 and TRBJ1-5; tentatively, D is TRBD1 (5 bases). Trimming cost V 1 base and J 2 bases, with 9 bases left between them. The CDR3 has 14 amino acids. Looked up from germline, CDR1 is DFQATT and CDR2 is SNEGSKA (reference sequence). The CDR3 coding sequence is TGCAGTGCTAGAGGAGGGGCCGGCAATCAGCCCCAGCATTTT. The encoded protein is CSARGGAGNQPQHF.

Comment on this clonotype: A read error may produce the germline difference seen at one junction end. This sequence joins TRBV28 and TRBJ2-6; 8 positions match TRBD1. The CDR3 length is 17 residues. Germline CDR1 is MDHEN and CDR2 is SYDVKM. In DNA form, the CDR3 reads TGTGCCAGCACCCCGGGACAGGCCATCTCTGGGGCCAACGTCCCGACTTTC. Protein product: CASTPGQAISGANVPTF.